These 14 T cell receptor beta chains share one sample of origin, sequenced in a study of cytomegalovirus exposure and HLA in healthy donors. Primers: 60 Vbeta forward and 13 Jbeta reverse. Only in-frame clones appear in the TCRdb table, and some are missing; sequencing was by immunoSEQ multiplex PCR. The sample has some 56,000 clones; approximately 83% are singletons. Sample: PBMCs. The receptor source for this set is a human donor in good health.

The rearrangement links TRBV7-6 to TRBJ2-3; 9 bases fit TRBD2. CDR3 length equals 16 residues. V was clipped by 1 base and J by 5 bases; unmatched bases: 7. Germline lookup yields CDR1 SGHVS and CDR2 FNYEAQ. CDR3: CASSLVGSGSGDTQYF. The DNA of the CDR3 is TGTGCCAGCAGCTTAGTCGGTAGCGGGAGCGGAGATACGCAGTATTTT.

The chain has TRBV4-3 and TRBJ2-7; 9 nucleotides align to TRBD2. The ends lost 2 bases at V and 2 bases at J; junction bases unmatched: 7. There are 16 residues in the CDR3. Germline CDR1 reads LGHNA; CDR2 reads YSLEER. DNA of the CDR3: TGCGCCAGCAGCCAATCTAGACTAGCGGTTGCCTACGAGCAGTACTTC. It codes for CASSQSRLAVAYEQYF.

The chain uses TRBV2 and TRBJ2-1; D possibly corresponds to TRBD1 (6 bases). The CDR3 loop spans 13 amino acids. Germline CDR1 is SNHLY and CDR2 is FYNNEI. V dropped 4 bases and J dropped 7 bases, with 11 bases sitting between them. CDR3 protein: CASSVPGENEQFF. CDR3 nucleotides: TGTGCCAGCAGTGTACCAGGGGAGAATGAGCAGTTCTTC.

This clone showed up just a few times. The chain carries TRBV6-5 and TRBJ2-7, with 8 bases matching TRBD1. Germline V gene data show CDR1 as MNHEY and CDR2 as SVGAGI. The V and J ends lost 1 base and 6 bases, in that order; junction bases with no gene match: 2. The CDR3 spans 13 residues. CDR3 sequence: CASSYWTGFEQYF. In DNA, the CDR3 is TGTGCCAGCAGTTACTGGACAGGGTTCGAGCAGTACTTC.

Only a few counts were recorded for this clone. J is TRBJ1-6 and V is TRBV9, with 8 nucleotides matching TRBD1. The CDR3 has 16 residues. Germline CDR1 SGDLS, CDR2 YYNGEE. The V gene end was trimmed by 6 bases and the J gene end by 0 bases; junction bases not matched to a gene: 5. CDR3 bases: TGTGCCAGCATCGGGGACAGGAGCTCCTATAATTCACCCCTCCACTTT. This sequence encodes CASIGDRSSYNSPLHF.

DNA for the CDR3: TGTGCCAGCAGCGCGGGCGGGGGGCGGTTTGCCGGGGAGCTGTTTTTT. This sequence encodes CASSAGGGRFAGELFF. This chain joins TRBV7-2 and TRBJ2-2; 8 bases match TRBD2. CDR1 is SGHTA, CDR2 FQGNSA, per germline. Trimming removed 5 bases from V and 6 bases from J; junction bases left unmatched: 11. This CDR3 is 16 amino acids long.

This chain joins TRBV4-1 and TRBJ2-1; TRBD1 matches at 10 bases. This CDR3 region has 15 residues. Germline CDR1 and CDR2: MGHRA and YSYEKL. Losses at the gene ends were 6 bases for V and 8 bases for J; bases not matched to a gene: 10. The CDR3 DNA is TGCGCCAGCAGAGACCGGGACAGGGGAGCCTATGAGCAGTTCTTC. Translating gives CASRDRDRGAYEQFF.

This chain joins TRBV11-3 and TRBJ2-3; 8 bases are a match to TRBD1. The CDR3 spans 14 residues. The V and J ends lost 1 base and 5 bases, in that order; junction bases with no gene match: 2. Germline CDR1 SGHNT, CDR2 YENEEA. The CDR3 loop reads CASSLAGGGDTQYF. In DNA, the CDR3 is TGTGCCAGCAGCTTAGCAGGGGGCGGAGATACGCAGTATTTT.

CDR3 sequence: CASSLAGALYEQYF. The CDR3 DNA reads as TGTGCCAGCAGTTTAGCGGGGGCTCTCTACGAGCAGTACTTC. The chain combines TRBV2 with TRBJ2-7, with 9 bases that match TRBD2. This CDR3 has 14 amino acids. Germline CDR1 reads SNHLY; CDR2 reads FYNNEI. The junction had 5 bases not matched to a gene; V was cut back by 5 bases and J by 3 bases.

This chain connects TRBV2 to TRBJ1-5; 7 bases agree with TRBD1. The CDR3 length is 16 residues. CDR1 and CDR2 from the germline V gene are SNHLY and FYNNEI. With 3 bases clipped from V and 1 base from J, the junction kept 6 bases outside the gene matches. The CDR3 sequence: CASSDRGRGSNQPQHF. In DNA, the CDR3 is TGTGCCAGCAGTGATAGGGGGCGCGGGAGCAATCAGCCCCAGCATTTT.

This chain uses TRBV28 with TRBJ2-4; the D is unclear. CDR3 length: 17 residues. The V end lost 2 bases, the J end lost 6 bases, and 20 bases lay between the germline ends. CDR1 MDHEN and CDR2 SYDVKM come from the germline V gene. The CDR3 DNA is TGTGCCAGCAGTTTAAAGCGCAGAAGCTTAGGCCCAAACATTCAGTACTTC. It specifies CASSLKRRSLGPNIQYF.

A remark on this clone: One junction end disagrees with the germline gene, perhaps due to a read error. This sequence joins TRBV7-2 and TRBJ1-2; TRBD1 aligns across 7 bases. This CDR3 spans 17 amino acids. Germline CDR1 and CDR2: SGHTA and FQGNSA. The CDR3 DNA reads as TGTGCCAGCAGCTTAGTTCTCGGGACAGATCCTAACCATGGCTACACCTTC. Amino acid sequence: CASSLVLGTDPNHGYTF.

This clone was detected only once. DNA for the CDR3: TGTGCCAGCAGTCCACTAGCGGGGGGGACAGATACGCAGTATTTT. Translating it yields CASSPLAGGTDTQYF. The V gene is TRBV6-4, the J gene TRBJ2-3; 13 positions match TRBD2. The CDR3 has 15 residues. Germline lookup yields CDR1 MRHNA and CDR2 SNTAGT. J was trimmed by 3 bases and V by 5 bases; bases with no gene match: 2.

The CDR3 DNA reads TGCGCCAGCAGCCAAGAGACACGTTCCTACGAGCAGTACTTC. Translation: CASSQETRSYEQYF. This chain links TRBV4-1 with TRBJ2-7; D not resolved. The CDR3 extends over 14 amino acids. Per the germline V gene, CDR1 is MGHRA and CDR2 is YSYEKL. Trimming removed 0 bases at V and 1 base at J, with 7 bases between.